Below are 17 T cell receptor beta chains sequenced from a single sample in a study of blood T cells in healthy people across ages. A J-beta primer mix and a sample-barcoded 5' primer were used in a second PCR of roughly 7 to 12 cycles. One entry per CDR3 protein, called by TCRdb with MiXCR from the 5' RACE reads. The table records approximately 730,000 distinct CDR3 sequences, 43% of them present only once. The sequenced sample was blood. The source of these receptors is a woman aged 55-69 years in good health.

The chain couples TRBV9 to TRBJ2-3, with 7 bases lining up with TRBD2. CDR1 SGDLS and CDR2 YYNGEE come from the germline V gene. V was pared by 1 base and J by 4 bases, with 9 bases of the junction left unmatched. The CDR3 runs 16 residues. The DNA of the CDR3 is TGTGCCAGCAGCGTATGGGGGGAGGGCCCTGCAGATACGCAGTATTTT. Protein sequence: CASSVWGEGPADTQYF.

The CDR3 coding sequence is TGTGCCAGCAGAGGAGCGGGAGTTATGTGGAATGAGCAGTACTTC. Residues: CASRGAGVMWNEQYF. The chain joins TRBV12-3 or TRBV12-4 to TRBJ2-7, with 8 bases that match TRBD2. V was pared by 6 bases and J by 7 bases, with 14 bases of the junction left unmatched. The CDR3 is 15 residues long.

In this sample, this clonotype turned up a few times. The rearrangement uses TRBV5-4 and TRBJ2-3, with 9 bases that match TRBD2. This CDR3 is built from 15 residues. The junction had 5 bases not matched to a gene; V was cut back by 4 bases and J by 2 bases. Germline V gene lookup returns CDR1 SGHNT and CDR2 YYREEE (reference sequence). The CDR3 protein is CASSLTSGHTDTQYF. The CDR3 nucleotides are TGTGCCAGCAGCCTAACTAGCGGGCACACAGATACGCAGTATTTT.

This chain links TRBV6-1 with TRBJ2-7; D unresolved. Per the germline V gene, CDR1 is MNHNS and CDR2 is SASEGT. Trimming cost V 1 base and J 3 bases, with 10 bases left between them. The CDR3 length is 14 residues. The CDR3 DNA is TGTGCCAGCAGTGAAGTAGGTATAGTCTACGAGCAGTACTTC. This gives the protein CASSEVGIVYEQYF.

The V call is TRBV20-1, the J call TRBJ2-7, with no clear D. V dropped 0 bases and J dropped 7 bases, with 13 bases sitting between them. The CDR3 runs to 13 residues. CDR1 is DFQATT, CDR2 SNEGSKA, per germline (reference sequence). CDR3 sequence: CSARDGSYHEQYF. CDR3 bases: TGCAGTGCTAGAGATGGCAGTTACCATGAGCAGTACTTC.

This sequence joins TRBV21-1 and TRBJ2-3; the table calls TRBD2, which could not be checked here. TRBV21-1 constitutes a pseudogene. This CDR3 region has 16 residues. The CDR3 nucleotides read TGTGCCAGCAGCAATCGGCTAGCGGGATACACAGATACGCAGTATTTT. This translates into CASSNRLAGYTDTQYF.

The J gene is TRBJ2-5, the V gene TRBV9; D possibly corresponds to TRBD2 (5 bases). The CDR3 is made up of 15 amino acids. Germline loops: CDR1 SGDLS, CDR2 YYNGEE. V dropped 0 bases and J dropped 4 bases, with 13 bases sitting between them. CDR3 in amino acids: CASSVGGVEGETQYF. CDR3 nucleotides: TGTGCCAGCAGCGTAGGTGGAGTCGAGGGAGAGACCCAGTACTTC.

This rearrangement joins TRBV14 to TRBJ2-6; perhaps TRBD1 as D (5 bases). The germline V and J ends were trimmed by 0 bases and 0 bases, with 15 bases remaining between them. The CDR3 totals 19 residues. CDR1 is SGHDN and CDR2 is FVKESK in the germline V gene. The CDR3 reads CASSQDVVRALSGANVLTF. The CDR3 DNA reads TGTGCCAGCAGCCAAGATGTTGTCAGGGCTCTCTCTGGGGCCAACGTCCTGACTTTC.

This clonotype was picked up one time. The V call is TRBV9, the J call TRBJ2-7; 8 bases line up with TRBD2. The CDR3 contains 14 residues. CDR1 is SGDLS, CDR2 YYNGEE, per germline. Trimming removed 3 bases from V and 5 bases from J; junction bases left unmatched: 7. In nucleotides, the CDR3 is TGTGCCAGCAGCGACGGGGGGGAGGTCCACGAGCAGTACTTC. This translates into CASSDGGEVHEQYF.

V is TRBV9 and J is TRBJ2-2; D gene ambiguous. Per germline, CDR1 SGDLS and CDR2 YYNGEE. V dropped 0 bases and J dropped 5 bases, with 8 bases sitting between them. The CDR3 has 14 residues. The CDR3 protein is CASSVATGTGELFF. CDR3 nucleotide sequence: TGTGCCAGCAGCGTAGCTACCGGGACCGGGGAGCTGTTTTTT.

CDR3 in DNA: TGCGCCAGCAGCTCAGGGACGCGATATGGCTACACCTTC. Translating gives CASSSGTRYGYTF. The chain has TRBV5-1 and TRBJ1-2, with a possible D match to TRBD1 (5 bases). This CDR3 contains 13 residues. CDR1 and CDR2 (germline): SGHRS, YFSETQ. Trimming took 3 bases from V and 5 from J, leaving 11 bases between them. Full variable domain (outside the CDR3, taken from reference TRBV5-1 and TRBJ1-2): KAGVTQTPRYLIKTRGQQVTLSCSPISGHRSVSWYQQTPGQGLQFLFEYFSETQRNKGNFPGRFSGRQFSNSRSEMNVSTLELGDSALYLCASSSGTRYGYTFGSGTRLTVV.

The CDR3 is CSARETGTGFYGYTF. The CDR3 coding sequence is TGCAGTGCTAGAGAAACCGGGACAGGGTTTTATGGCTACACCTTC. This rearrangement joins TRBV20-1 to TRBJ1-2; 9 bases agree with TRBD1. The CDR3 spans 15 residues. Germline V gene data show CDR1 as DFQATT and CDR2 as SNEGSKA (reference sequence). V was pared by 0 bases and J by 5 bases, with 7 bases of the junction left unmatched.

The CDR3 loop reads CASSKSTGTYDEQYF. CDR3 coding DNA: TGTGCCAGCAGCAAGTCAACCGGGACCTACGATGAGCAGTACTTC. The rearrangement uses TRBV21-1 and TRBJ2-1; the table gives TRBD1 as D, unverified against the DNA. The DNA end favors TRBJ2-7, so the J call may be wrong. TRBV21-1 is an annotated pseudogene. CDR3 length equals 15 residues.

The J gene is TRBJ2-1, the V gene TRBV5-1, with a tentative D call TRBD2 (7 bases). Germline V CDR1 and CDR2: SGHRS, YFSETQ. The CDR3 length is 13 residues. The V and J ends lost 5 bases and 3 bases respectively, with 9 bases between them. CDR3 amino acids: CASRGGHYNEQFF. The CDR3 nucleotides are TGCGCCAGCAGGGGGGGGCACTACAATGAGCAGTTCTTC.

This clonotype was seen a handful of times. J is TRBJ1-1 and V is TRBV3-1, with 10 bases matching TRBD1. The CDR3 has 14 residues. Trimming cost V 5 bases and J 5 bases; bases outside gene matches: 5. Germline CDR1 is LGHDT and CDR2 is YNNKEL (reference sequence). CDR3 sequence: CASSFRTGGTEAFF. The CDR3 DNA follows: TGTGCCAGCAGCTTCCGGACAGGGGGGACTGAAGCTTTCTTT.

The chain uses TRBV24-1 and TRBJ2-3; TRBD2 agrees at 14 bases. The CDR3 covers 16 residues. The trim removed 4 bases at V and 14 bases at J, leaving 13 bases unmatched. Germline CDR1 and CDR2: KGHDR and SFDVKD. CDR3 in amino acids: CATSDAGLAGDRYAYF. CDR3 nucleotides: TGTGCCACCAGTGACGCGGGACTAGCGGGAGACAGATACGCGTATTTT.

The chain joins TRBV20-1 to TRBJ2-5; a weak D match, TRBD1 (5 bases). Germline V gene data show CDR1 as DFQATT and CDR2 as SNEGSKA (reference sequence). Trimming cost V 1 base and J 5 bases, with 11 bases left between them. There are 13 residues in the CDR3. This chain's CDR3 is CSARVGAVETQYF. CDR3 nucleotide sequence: TGCAGTGCTAGAGTTGGGGCCGTGGAGACCCAGTACTTC.